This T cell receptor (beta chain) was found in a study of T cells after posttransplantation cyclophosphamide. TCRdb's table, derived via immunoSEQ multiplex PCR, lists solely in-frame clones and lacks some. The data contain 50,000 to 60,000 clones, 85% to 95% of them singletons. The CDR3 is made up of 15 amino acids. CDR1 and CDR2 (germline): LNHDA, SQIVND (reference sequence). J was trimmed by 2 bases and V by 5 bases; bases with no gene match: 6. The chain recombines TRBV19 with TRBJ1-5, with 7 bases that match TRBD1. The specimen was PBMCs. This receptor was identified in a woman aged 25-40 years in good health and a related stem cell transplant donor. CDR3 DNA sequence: TGTGCCAGTAGTGCGAACAGGGGTGGCAATCAGCCCCAGCATTTT. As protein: CASSANRGGNQPQHF.